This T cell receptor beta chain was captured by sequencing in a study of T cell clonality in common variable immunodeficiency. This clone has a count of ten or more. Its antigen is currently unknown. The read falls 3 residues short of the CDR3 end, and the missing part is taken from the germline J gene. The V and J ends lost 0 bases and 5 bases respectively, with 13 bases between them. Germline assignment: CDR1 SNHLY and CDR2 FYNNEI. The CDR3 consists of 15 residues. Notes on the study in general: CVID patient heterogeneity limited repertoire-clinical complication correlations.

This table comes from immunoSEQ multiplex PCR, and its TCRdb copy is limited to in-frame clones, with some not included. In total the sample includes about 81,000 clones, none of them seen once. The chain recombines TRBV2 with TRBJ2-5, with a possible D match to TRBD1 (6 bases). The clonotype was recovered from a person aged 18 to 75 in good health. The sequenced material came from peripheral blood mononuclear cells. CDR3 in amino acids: CASSEAGQPWETQYF. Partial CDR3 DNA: TGTGCCAGCAGTGAAGCTGGACAGCCATGGGAGACC.